The following is a T cell receptor beta chain sequence with its context. Antigen unknown. Method: immunoSEQ multiplex PCR; TCRdb's copy keeps in-frame clones and lacks some. The profile shows about 150,000 clones, 90% of them singletons. V lost 5 bases and J 1 base, leaving 6 bases between the germline ends. Germline CDR1 and CDR2: MDHEN and SYDVKM. The CDR3 contains 12 residues. The data originate from a study of T cell responses to AZD1222 COVID-19 vaccine. Study-level results: Repertoires were obtained solely post-peak T cell response. Reports say nearly half of spike-specific TCRs go after unmutated variant regions. Donors in the cohort were predominantly white British and more often female, and clonal diversity was possibly underestimated.

The chain has TRBV28 and TRBJ2-7; D is ambiguous. Here the sequenced sample was peripheral blood, taken on day 0 of AZD1222 vaccination. The clonotype comes from an adult in good health. The CDR3 DNA is TGTGCCAGCAGTCCCCGTTCCTACGAGCAGTACTTC. Translated, it gives CASSPRSYEQYF.